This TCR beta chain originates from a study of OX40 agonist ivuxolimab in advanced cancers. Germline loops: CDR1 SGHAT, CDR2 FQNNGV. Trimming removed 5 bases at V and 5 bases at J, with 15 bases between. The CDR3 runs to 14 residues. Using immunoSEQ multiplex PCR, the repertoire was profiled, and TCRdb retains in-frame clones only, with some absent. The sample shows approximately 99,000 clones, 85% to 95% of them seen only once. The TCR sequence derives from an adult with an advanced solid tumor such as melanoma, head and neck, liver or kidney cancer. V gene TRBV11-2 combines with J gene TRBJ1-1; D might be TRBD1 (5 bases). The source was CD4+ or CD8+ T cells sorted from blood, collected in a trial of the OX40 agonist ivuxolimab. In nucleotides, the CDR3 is TGTGCCAGCAGCACCGTTGGGGGGAAGACTGAAGCTTTCTTT. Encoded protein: CASSTVGGKTEAFF. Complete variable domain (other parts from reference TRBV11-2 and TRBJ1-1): EAGVAQSPRYKIIEKRQSVAFWCNPISGHATLYWYQQILGQGPKLLIQFQNNGVVDDSQLPKDRFSAERLKGVDSTLKIQPAKLEDSAVYLCASSTVGGKTEAFFGQGTRLTVV.